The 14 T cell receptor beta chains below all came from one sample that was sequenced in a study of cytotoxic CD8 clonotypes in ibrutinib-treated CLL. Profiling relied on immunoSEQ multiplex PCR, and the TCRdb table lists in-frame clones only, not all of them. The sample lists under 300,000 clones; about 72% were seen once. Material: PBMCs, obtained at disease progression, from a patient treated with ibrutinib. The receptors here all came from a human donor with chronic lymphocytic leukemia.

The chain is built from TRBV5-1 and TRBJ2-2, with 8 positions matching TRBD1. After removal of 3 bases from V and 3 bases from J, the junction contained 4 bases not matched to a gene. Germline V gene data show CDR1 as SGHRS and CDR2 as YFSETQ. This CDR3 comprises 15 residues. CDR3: CASSSGQGDTGELFF. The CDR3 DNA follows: TGCGCCAGCAGCTCCGGACAGGGCGACACCGGGGAGCTGTTTTTT.

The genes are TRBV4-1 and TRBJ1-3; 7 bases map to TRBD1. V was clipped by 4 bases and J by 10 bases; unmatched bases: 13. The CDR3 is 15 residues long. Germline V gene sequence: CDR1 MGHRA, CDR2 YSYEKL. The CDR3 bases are TGCGCCAGCAGCCCGGGACAGCCACTTCGGTGGACCATATATTTT. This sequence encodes CASSPGQPLRWTIYF.

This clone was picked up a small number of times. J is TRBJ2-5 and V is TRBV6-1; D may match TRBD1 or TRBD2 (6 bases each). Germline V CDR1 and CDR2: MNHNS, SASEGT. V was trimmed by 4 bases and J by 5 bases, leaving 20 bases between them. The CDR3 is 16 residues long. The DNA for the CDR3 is TGTGCCAGCAGTGCGCTGGATCTTGGGGGGCTGGAGACCCAGTACTTC. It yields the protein CASSALDLGGLETQYF.

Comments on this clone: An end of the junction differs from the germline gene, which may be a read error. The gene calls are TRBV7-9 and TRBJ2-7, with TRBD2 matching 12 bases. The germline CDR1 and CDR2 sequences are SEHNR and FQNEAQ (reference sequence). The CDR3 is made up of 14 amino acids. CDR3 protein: CASSLAGGHNEQYF. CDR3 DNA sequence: TGTGCCAGCAGCCTAGCGGGGGGGCATAACGAGCAGTACTTC.

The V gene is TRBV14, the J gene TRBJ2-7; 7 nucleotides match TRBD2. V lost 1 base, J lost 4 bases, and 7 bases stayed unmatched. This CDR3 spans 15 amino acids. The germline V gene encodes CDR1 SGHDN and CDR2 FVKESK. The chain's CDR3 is CASSQVVQGGYEQYF. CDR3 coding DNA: TGTGCCAGCAGCCAAGTAGTCCAGGGAGGGTACGAGCAGTACTTC.

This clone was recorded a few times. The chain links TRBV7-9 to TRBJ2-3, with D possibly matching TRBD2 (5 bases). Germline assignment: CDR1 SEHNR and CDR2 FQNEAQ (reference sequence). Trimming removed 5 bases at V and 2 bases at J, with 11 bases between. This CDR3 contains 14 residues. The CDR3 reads CASSPPSFTDTQYF. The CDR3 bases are TGTGCCAGCAGCCCCCCTAGCTTCACAGATACGCAGTATTTT.

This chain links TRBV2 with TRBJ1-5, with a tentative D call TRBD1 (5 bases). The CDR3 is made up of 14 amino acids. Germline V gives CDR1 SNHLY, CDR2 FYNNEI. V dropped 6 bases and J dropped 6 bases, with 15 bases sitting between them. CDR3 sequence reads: CASRRPGFGQPQHF. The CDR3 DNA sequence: TGTGCCAGCAGGAGACCAGGGTTCGGTCAGCCCCAGCATTTT.

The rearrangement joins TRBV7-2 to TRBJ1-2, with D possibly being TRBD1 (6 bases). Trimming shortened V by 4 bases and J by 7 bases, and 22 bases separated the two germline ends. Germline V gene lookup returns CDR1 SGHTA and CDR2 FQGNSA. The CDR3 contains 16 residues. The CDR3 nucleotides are TGTGCCAGCAGCTCCCCGAGGGAGGGGGATATTTTTGGCTACACCTTC. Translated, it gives CASSSPREGDIFGYTF.

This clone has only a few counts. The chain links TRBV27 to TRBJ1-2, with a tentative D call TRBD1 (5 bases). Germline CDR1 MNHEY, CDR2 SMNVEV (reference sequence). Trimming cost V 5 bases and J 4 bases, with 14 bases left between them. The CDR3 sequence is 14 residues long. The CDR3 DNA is TGTGCCAGCAGTCCGTATAGGGGAGGCTATGGCTACACCTTC. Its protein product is CASSPYRGGYGYTF.

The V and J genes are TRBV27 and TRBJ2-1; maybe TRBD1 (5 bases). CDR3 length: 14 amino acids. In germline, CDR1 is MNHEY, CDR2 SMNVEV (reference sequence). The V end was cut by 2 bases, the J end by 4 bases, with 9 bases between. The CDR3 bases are TGTGCCAGCAGTTTACGTAGGGGATACAATGAGCAGTTCTTC. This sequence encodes CASSLRRGYNEQFF.

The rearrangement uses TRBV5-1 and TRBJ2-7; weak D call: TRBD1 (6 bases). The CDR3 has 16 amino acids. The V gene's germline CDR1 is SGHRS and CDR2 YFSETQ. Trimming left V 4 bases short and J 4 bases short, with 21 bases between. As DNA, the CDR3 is TGCGCCAGCAGCCCCTCGCGTACAGGGATCGTGTACGAGCAGTACTTC. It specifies CASSPSRTGIVYEQYF.

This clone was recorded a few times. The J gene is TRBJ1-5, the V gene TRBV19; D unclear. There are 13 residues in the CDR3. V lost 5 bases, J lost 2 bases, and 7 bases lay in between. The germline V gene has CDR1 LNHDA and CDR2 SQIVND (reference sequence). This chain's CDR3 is CASSADGNQPQHF. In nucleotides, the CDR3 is TGTGCCAGTAGTGCAGACGGCAATCAGCCCCAGCATTTT.

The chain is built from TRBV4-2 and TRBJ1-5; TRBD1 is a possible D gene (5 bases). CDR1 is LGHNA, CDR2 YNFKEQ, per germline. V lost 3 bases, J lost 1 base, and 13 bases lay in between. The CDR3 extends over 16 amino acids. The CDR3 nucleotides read TGTGCCAGCAGCCATCCGTCGCGGGGCAGCAATCAGCCCCAGCATTTT. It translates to CASSHPSRGSNQPQHF.

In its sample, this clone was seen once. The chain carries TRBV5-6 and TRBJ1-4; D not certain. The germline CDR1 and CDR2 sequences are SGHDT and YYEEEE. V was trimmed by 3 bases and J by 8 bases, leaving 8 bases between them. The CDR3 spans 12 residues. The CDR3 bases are TGTGCCAGCAGCTCCCTCGGGGAAAAACTGTTTTTT. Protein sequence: CASSSLGEKLFF.